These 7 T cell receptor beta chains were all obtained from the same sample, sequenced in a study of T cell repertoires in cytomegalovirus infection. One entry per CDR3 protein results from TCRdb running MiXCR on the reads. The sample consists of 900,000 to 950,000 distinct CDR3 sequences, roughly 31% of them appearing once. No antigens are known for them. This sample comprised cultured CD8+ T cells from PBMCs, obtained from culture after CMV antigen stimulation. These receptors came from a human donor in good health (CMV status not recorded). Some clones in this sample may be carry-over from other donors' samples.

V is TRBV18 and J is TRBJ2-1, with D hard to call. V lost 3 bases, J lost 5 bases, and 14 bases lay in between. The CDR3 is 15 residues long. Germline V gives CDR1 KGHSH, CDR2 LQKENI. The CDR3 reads CASSPSPEVHNEQFF. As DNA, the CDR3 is TGTGCCAGCTCACCTAGCCCCGAAGTCCACAATGAGCAGTTCTTC.

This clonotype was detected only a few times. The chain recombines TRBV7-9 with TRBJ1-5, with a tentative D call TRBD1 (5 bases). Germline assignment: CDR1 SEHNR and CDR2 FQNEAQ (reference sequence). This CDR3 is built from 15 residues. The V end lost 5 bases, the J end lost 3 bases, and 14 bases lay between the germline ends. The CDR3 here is CASSPDGRVNQPQHF. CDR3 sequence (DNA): TGTGCCAGCAGCCCTGACGGCAGGGTCAATCAGCCCCAGCATTTT.

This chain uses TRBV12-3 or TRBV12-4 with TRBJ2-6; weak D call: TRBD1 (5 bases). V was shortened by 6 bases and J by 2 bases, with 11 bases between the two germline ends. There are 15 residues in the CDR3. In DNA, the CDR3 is TGTGCCAGCAGCCAGCTGGGGCCTGGGGCCAACGTCCTGACTTTC. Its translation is CASSQLGPGANVLTF.

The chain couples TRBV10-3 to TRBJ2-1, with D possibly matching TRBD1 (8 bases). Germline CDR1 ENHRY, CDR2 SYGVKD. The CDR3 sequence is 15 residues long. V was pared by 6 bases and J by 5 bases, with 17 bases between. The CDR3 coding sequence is TGTGCCATCAGCAACGGACAGGGAGGGAACAATGAGCAGTTCTTC. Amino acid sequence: CAISNGQGGNNEQFF.

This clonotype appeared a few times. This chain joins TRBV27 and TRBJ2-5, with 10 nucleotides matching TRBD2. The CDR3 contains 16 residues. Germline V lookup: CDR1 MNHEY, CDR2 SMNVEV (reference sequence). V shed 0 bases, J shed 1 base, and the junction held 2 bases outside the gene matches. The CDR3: CASSLSSGGSQETQYF. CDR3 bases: TGTGCCAGCAGTTTATCTAGCGGGGGGTCCCAAGAGACCCAGTACTTC.

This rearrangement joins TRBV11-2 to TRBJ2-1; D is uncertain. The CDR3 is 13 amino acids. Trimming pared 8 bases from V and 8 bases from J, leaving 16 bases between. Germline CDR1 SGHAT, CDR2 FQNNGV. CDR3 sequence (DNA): TGTGCCAGCGAAGCCGGGTCTCGCTATGAGCAGTTCTTC. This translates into CASEAGSRYEQFF.

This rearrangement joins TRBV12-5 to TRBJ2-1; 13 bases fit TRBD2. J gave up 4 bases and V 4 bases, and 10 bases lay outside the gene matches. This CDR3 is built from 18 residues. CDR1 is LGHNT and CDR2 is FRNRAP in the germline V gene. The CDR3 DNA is TGTGCTAGTGGTTCCCCCCACGGACTAGCGGGGGAGTACAATGAGCAGTTCTTC. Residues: CASGSPHGLAGEYNEQFF.